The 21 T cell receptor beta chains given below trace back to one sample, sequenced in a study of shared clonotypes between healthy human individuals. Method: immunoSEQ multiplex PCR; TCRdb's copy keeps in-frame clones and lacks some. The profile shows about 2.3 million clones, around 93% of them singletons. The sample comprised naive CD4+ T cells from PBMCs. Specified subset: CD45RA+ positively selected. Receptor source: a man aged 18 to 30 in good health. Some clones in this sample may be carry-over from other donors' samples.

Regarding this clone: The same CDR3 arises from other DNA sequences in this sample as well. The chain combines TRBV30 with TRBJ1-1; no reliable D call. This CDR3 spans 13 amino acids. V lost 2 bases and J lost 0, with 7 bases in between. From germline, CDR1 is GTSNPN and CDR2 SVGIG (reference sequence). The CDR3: CAWSQGLNTEAFF. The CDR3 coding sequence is TGTGCCTGGAGTCAAGGGCTGAACACTGAAGCTTTCTTT.

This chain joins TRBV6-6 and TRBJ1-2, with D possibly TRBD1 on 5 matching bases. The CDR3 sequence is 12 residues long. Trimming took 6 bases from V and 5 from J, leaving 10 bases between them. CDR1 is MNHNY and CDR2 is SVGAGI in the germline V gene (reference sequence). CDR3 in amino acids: CASRGTVYGYTF. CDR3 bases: TGTGCCAGCAGAGGGACGGTTTATGGCTACACCTTC.

CDR3 in amino acids: CAIRDGSGDQPQHF. The CDR3 coding sequence is TGTGCCATCAGAGACGGGTCGGGGGACCAGCCCCAGCATTTT. The V call is TRBV10-3, the J call TRBJ1-5, with a weak D call TRBD1 (5 bases). Germline V gene sequence: CDR1 ENHRY, CDR2 SYGVKD. V was cut by 6 bases and J by 7 bases, with 16 bases left in between. The CDR3 runs to 14 residues.

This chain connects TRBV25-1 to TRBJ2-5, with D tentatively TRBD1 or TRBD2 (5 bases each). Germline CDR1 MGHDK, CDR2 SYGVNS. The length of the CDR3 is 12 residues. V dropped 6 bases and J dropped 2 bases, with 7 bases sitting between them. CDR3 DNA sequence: TGTGCCAGCAGGAGGGGACAAGAGACCCAGTACTTC. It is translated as CASRRGQETQYF.

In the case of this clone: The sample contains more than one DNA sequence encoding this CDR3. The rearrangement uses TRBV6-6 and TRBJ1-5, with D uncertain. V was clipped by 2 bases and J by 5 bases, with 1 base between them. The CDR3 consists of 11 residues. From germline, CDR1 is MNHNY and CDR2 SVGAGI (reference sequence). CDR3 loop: CASSYDQPQHF. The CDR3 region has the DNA TGTGCCAGCAGTTACGATCAGCCCCAGCATTTT.

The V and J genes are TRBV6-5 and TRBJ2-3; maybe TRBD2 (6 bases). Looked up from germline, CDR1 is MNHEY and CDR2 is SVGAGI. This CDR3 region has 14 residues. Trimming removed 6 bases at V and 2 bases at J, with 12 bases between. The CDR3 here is CASRPLAYTDTQYF. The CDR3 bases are TGTGCCAGCAGGCCCCTAGCGTACACAGATACGCAGTATTTT.

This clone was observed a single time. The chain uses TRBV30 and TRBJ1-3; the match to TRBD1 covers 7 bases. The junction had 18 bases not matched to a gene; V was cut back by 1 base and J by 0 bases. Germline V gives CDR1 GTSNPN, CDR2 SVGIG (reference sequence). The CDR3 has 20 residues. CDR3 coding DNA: TGTGCCTGGAGTGATGATAAGGGGGTGGACAGGTCGATCTCTGGAAACACCATATATTTT. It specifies CAWSDDKGVDRSISGNTIYF. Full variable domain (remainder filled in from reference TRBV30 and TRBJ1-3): SQTIHQWPATLVQPVGSPLSLECTVEGTSNPNLYWYRQAAGRGLQLLFYSVGIGQISSEVPQNLSASRPQDRQFILSSKKLLLSDSGFYLCAWSDDKGVDRSISGNTIYFGEGSWLTVV.

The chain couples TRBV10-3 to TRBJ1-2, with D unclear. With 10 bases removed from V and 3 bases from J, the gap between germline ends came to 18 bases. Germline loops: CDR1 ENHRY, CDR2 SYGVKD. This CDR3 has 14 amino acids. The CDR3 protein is CATGSAGPYYGYTF. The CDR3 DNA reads TGTGCCACGGGGTCGGCAGGTCCATACTATGGCTACACCTTC.

The CDR3 region is CAWRNGQGASETQYF. The CDR3 nucleotides read TGTGCCTGGAGAAATGGACAGGGGGCCTCAGAGACCCAGTACTTC. The J gene is TRBJ2-5, the V gene TRBV30; 11 bases are shared with TRBD1. This CDR3 has 15 amino acids. The junction had 7 bases not matched to a gene; V was cut back by 3 bases and J by 4 bases. In germline, CDR1 is GTSNPN, CDR2 SVGIG (reference sequence).

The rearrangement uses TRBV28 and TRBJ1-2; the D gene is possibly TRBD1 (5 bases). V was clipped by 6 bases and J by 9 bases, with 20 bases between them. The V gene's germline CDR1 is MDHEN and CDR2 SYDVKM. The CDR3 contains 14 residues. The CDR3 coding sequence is TGTGCCAGCAGCCTACAGGATCTCGGTAACAGCTACACCTTC. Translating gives CASSLQDLGNSYTF.

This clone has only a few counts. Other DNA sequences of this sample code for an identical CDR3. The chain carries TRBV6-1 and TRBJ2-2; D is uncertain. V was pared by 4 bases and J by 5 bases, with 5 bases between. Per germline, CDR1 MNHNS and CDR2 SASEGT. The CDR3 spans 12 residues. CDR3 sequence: CASSVGTGELFF. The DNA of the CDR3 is TGTGCCAGCAGTGTCGGAACCGGGGAGCTGTTTTTT.

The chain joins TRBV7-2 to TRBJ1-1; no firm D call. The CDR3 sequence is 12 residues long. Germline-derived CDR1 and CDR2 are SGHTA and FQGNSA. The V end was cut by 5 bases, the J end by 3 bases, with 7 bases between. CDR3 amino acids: CASSPLDTEAFF. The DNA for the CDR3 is TGTGCCAGCAGCCCGCTGGACACTGAAGCTTTCTTT.

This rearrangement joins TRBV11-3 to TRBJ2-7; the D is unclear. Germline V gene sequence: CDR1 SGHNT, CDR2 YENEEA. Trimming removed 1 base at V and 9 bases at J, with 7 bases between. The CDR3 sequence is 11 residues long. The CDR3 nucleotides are TGTGCCAGCAGCTTAGGCGGTGGGCAGTACTTC. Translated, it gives CASSLGGGQYF.

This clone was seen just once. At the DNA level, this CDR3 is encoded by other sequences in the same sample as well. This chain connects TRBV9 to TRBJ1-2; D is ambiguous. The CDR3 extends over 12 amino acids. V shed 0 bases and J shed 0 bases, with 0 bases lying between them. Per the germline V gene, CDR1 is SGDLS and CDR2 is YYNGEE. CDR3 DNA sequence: TGTGCCAGCAGCGTAGCTAACTATGGCTACACCTTC. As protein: CASSVANYGYTF. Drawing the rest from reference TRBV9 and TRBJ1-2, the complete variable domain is DSGVTQTPKHLITATGQRVTLRCSPRSGDLSVYWYQQSLDQGLQFLIQYYNGEERAKGNILERFSAQQFPDLHSELNLSSLELGDSALYFCASSVANYGYTFGSGTRLTVV.

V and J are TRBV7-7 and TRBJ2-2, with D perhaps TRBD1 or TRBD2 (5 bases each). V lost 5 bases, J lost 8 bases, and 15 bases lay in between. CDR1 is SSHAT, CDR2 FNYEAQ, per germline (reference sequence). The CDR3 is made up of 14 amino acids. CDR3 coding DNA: TGTGCCAGCAGCCCCGGTAGGGGAGCGGGGGAGCTGTTTTTT. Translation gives CASSPGRGAGELFF.

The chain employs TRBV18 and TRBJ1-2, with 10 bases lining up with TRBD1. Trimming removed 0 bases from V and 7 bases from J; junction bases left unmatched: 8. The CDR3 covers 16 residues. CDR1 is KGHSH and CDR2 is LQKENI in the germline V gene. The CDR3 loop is CASSPPQDRGYSGYTF. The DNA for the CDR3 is TGTGCCAGCTCACCACCGCAGGACAGGGGGTATAGTGGCTACACCTTC.

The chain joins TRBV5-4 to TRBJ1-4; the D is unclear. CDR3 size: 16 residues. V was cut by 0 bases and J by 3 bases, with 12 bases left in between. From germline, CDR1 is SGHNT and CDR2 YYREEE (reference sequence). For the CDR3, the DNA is TGTGCCAGCAGCTTGGCCAATGTGGGGTCTAATGAAAAACTGTTTTTT. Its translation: CASSLANVGSNEKLFF.

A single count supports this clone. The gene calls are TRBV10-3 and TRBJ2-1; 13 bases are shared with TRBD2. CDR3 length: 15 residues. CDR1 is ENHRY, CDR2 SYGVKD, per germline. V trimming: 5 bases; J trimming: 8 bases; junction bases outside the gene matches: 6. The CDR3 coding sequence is TGTGCCATCAGTCTACTAGCGGGAGGGTCCGATGAGCAGTTCTTC. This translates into CAISLLAGGSDEQFF.

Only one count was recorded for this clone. The CDR3 sequence: CASSLLAGPDNEQFF. The CDR3 DNA reads as TGTGCCAGCAGCTTACTAGCGGGACCCGACAATGAGCAGTTCTTC. J is TRBJ2-1 and V is TRBV7-9; TRBD2 aligns across 9 bases. The junction had 4 bases not matched to a gene; V was cut back by 2 bases and J by 5 bases. This CDR3 has 15 residues. Per germline, CDR1 SEHNR and CDR2 FQNEAQ (reference sequence).

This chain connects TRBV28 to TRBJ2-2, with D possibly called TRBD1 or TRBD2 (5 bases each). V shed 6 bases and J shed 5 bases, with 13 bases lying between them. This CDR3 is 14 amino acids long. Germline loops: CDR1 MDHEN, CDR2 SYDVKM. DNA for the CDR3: TGTGCCAGCAGCCGAGGGGACGCAACCGGGGAGCTGTTTTTT. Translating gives CASSRGDATGELFF.

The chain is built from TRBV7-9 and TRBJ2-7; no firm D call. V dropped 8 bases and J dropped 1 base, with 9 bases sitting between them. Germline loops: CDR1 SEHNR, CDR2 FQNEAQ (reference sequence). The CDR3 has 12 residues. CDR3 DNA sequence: TGTGCCAGCGCCCGCGGATCCTACGAGCAGTACTTC. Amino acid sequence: CASARGSYEQYF.